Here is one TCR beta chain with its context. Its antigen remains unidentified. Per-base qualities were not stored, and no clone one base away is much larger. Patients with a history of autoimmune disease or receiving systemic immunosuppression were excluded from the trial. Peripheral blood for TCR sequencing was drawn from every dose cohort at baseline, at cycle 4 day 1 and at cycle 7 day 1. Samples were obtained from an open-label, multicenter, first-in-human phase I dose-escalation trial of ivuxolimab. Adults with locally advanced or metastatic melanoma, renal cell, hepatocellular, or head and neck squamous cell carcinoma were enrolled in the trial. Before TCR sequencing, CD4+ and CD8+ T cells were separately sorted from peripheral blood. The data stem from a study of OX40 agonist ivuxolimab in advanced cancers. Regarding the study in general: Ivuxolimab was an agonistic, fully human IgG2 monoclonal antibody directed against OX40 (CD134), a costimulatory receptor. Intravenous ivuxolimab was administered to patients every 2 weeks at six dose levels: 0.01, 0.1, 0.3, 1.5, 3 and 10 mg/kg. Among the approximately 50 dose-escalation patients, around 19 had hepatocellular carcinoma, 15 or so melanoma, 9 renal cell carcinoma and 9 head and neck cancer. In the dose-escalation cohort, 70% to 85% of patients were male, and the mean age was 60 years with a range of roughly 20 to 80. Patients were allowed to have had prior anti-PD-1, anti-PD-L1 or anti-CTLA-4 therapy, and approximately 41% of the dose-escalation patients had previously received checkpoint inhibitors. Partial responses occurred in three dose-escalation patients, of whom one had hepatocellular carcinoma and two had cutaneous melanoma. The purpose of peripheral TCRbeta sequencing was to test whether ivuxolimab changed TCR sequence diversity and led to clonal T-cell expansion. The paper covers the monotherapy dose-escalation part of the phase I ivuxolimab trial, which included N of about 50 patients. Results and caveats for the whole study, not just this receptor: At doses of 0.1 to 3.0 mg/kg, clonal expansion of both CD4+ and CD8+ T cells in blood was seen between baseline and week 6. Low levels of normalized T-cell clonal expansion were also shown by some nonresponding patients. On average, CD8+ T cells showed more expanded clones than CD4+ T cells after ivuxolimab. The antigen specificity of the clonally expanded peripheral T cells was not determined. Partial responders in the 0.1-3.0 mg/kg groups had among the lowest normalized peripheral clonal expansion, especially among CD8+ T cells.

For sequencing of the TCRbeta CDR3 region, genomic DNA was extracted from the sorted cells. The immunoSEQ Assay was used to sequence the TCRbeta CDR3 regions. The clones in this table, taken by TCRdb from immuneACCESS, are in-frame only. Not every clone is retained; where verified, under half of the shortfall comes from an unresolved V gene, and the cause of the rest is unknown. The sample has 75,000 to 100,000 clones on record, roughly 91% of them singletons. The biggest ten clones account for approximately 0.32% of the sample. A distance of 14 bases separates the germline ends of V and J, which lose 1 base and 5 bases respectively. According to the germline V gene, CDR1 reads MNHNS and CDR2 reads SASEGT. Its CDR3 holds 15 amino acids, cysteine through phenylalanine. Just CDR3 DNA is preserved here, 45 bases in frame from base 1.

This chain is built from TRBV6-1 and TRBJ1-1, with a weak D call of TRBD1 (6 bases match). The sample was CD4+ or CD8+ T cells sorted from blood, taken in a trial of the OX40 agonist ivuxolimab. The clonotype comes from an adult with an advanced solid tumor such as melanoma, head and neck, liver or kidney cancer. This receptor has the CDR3 CASSEVGGLGTEAFF. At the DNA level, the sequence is TGTGCCAGCAGTGAAGTTGGGGGGCTGGGGACTGAAGCTTTCTTT.